One and the same sample provided the 24 T cell receptor beta chains below, sequenced in a study of lymphopenia after photon versus proton radiotherapy. Here immunoSEQ multiplex PCR was the method, and the copy in TCRdb shows in-frame clones only, minus some. The data show about 83,000 clones, about 86% seen once. The sequences come from peripheral blood, collected from a patient treated with proton-based radiotherapy. These receptors were obtained from a man between 60 and 70 years old with pancreatic cancer.

There are a few counts of this clone. The chain links TRBV19 to TRBJ2-2, with TRBD2 matching 9 bases. Trimming cost V 5 bases and J 8 bases; bases outside gene matches: 6. The germline V gene has CDR1 LNHDA and CDR2 SQIVND (reference sequence). This CDR3 has 14 residues. Here the CDR3 reads CASSGLAGRGELFF. In nucleotides, the CDR3 is TGTGCCAGTAGTGGTCTAGCGGGAAGAGGGGAGCTGTTTTTT.

V is TRBV4-1 and J is TRBJ1-1; D perhaps matches TRBD1 (5 bases). V lost 9 bases, J lost 7 bases, and 12 bases lay in between. Germline V gives CDR1 MGHRA, CDR2 YSYEKL. The CDR3 totals 11 residues. The CDR3 nucleotides read TGCGCCAGTTCTCGGGACGGTGAAGCTTTCTTT. This gives the protein CASSRDGEAFF.

This chain links TRBV9 with TRBJ1-4, with D uncertain. Trimming left V 4 bases short and J 4 bases short, with 14 bases between. From germline, CDR1 is SGDLS and CDR2 YYNGEE. CDR3 length equals 15 residues. This CDR3 reads CASSKRLLGNEKLFF. The DNA of the CDR3 is TGTGCCAGCAGCAAGAGACTACTGGGTAATGAAAAACTGTTTTTT.

This rearrangement joins TRBV19 to TRBJ2-1; no firm D call. CDR1 is LNHDA and CDR2 is SQIVND in the germline V gene (reference sequence). Trimming removed 2 bases at V and 7 bases at J, with 6 bases between. This CDR3 spans 12 amino acids. The CDR3 DNA reads as TGTGCCAGTAGTATAATAGGGAATGAGCAGTTCTTC. This encodes CASSIIGNEQFF.

V is TRBV5-5 and J is TRBJ2-2, with D uncertain. Germline V gene lookup returns CDR1 SGHKS and CDR2 YYEKEE (reference sequence). V lost 4 bases and J lost 5, with 9 bases in between. There are 13 residues in the CDR3. CDR3 DNA: TGTGCCAGCAGCCAGGCCCCGACCGGGGAGCTGTTTTTT. Its protein is CASSQAPTGELFF.

The J gene is TRBJ2-1, the V gene TRBV6-1, with 7 bases that match TRBD1. CDR3 length: 15 amino acids. CDR1 is MNHNS, CDR2 SASEGT, per germline. With 6 bases clipped from V and 5 bases from J, the junction kept 10 bases outside the gene matches. CDR3 nucleotides: TGTGCCAGCAGGTCCGGGACAGTTATCGACAATGAGCAGTTCTTC. Translation: CASRSGTVIDNEQFF.

The genes are TRBV28 and TRBJ1-4; D is possibly TRBD1 (5 bases). V was clipped by 10 bases and J by 3 bases, with 12 bases between them. The germline CDR1 and CDR2 sequences are MDHEN and SYDVKM. The CDR3 length is 13 residues. CDR3 amino acids: CATSWGANEKLFF. CDR3 coding DNA: TGTGCCACCTCATGGGGGGCTAATGAAAAACTGTTTTTT. The full variable domain, its missing parts supplied by reference TRBV28 and TRBJ1-4, is DVKVTQSSRYLVKRTGEKVFLECVQDMDHENMFWYRQDPGLGLRLIYFSYDVKMKEKGDIPEGYSVSREKKERFSLILESASTNQTSMYLCATSWGANEKLFFGSGTQLSVL.

V is TRBV5-1 and J is TRBJ2-2; 7 bases are shared with TRBD2. The CDR3 has 16 residues. CDR1 and CDR2 from the germline V gene are SGHRS and YFSETQ. V lost 1 base and J lost 2; bases outside the gene matches: 5. CDR3 sequence: CASSLKVAGNTGELFF. The CDR3 coding sequence is TGCGCCAGCAGCTTGAAAGTAGCGGGTAACACCGGGGAGCTGTTTTTT.

The chain carries TRBV25-1 and TRBJ1-4; D gene unclear. The CDR3 is 16 amino acids. From germline, CDR1 is MGHDK and CDR2 SYGVNS. V lost 6 bases, J lost 2 bases, and 16 bases lay in between. In DNA, the CDR3 is TGTGCCAGCAGCGAGGGATCTGGCAGCACTAATGAAAAACTGTTTTTT. Translated: CASSEGSGSTNEKLFF.

This chain joins TRBV6-1 and TRBJ2-7; 8 bases line up with TRBD1. With V trimmed by 6 bases and J by 5 bases, 9 bases remained unmatched. The germline V gene has CDR1 MNHNS and CDR2 SASEGT. This CDR3 has 14 residues. CDR3 region: CASRKDRDLDEQYF. The DNA of the CDR3 is TGTGCCAGCAGGAAGGACAGGGATCTCGACGAGCAGTACTTC.

This clone was observed a handful of times. The chain joins TRBV11-3 to TRBJ1-2; 7 bases are a match to TRBD1. CDR1 is SGHNT, CDR2 YENEEA, per germline. The V gene end was trimmed by 5 bases and the J gene end by 8 bases; junction bases not matched to a gene: 11. The CDR3 loop spans 14 amino acids. CDR3 sequence (DNA): TGTGCCAGCAGCCGTACGACAGGGCTCGGGGGCTACACCTTC. It translates to CASSRTTGLGGYTF.

The V and J genes are TRBV15 and TRBJ2-7, with D hard to call. V dropped 4 bases and J dropped 10 bases, with 26 bases sitting between them. This CDR3 spans 16 amino acids. From germline, CDR1 is LNHNV and CDR2 YYDKDF (reference sequence). Here the CDR3 reads CATSTGTRATGSVQYF. CDR3 nucleotides: TGTGCCACCAGCACCGGAACCCGAGCCACCGGATCCGTTCAGTACTTC.

This chain connects TRBV6-5 to TRBJ2-1, with D hard to call. The CDR3 is 14 residues long. The V gene's germline CDR1 is MNHEY and CDR2 SVGAGI. The germline V and J ends were trimmed by 6 bases and 2 bases, with 11 bases remaining between them. CDR3 in DNA: TGTGCCAGCAGCAGGCTGGGTACCTACAATGAGCAGTTCTTC. This translates into CASSRLGTYNEQFF.

The chain carries TRBV10-3 and TRBJ1-5; D call uncertain. With 0 bases removed from V and 5 bases from J, the gap between germline ends came to 5 bases. Per the germline V gene, CDR1 is ENHRY and CDR2 is SYGVKD. This CDR3 has 13 amino acids. The CDR3 DNA sequence: TGTGCCATCAGTGAGTCGACCGATCAGCCCCAGCATTTT. Amino acid sequence: CAISESTDQPQHF.

V is TRBV5-4 and J is TRBJ2-3; TRBD2 is a possible D gene (5 bases). Germline V CDR1 and CDR2: SGHNT, YYREEE (reference sequence). V shed 3 bases and J shed 0 bases, with 11 bases lying between them. The CDR3 length is 15 residues. The chain's CDR3 is CASSWRTLSTDTQYF. The CDR3 coding sequence is TGTGCCAGCAGCTGGCGGACTCTCAGCACAGATACGCAGTATTTT.

A single count supports this clone. The chain has TRBV11-2 and TRBJ2-1; TRBD2 matches 8 bases. Germline lookup yields CDR1 SGHAT and CDR2 FQNNGV. J was trimmed by 7 bases and V by 6 bases; bases with no gene match: 5. The CDR3 runs 13 residues. CDR3 DNA: TGTGCCAGCAGGGCGGGGGGAAGGAATGAGCAGTTCTTC. This translates into CASRAGGRNEQFF.

The chain couples TRBV2 to TRBJ1-2; the D is unclear. This CDR3 is 12 amino acids long. Per germline, CDR1 SNHLY and CDR2 FYNNEI. Trimming shortened V by 4 bases and J by 3 bases, and 6 bases separated the two germline ends. The CDR3 spells CASSGSYYGYTF. The CDR3 DNA is TGTGCCAGCAGTGGTAGTTACTATGGCTACACCTTC. Looking up the rest from reference TRBV2 and TRBJ1-2 gives the full variable domain: EPEVTQTPSHQVTQMGQEVILRCVPISNHLYFYWYRQILGQKVEFLVSFYNNEISEKSEIFDDQFSVERPDGSNFTLKIRSTKLEDSAMYFCASSGSYYGYTFGSGTRLTVV.

J is TRBJ2-1 and V is TRBV27; D possibly corresponds to TRBD2 (5 bases). The CDR3 totals 13 residues. CDR1 is MNHEY and CDR2 is SMNVEV in the germline V gene (reference sequence). V lost 0 bases, J lost 6 bases, and 6 bases lay in between. The CDR3 here is CASSLSSGNEQFF. The CDR3, as DNA: TGTGCCAGCAGTTTATCCAGCGGCAATGAGCAGTTCTTC.

The chain uses TRBV11-3 and TRBJ1-1; no clear D gene. The CDR3 is 15 residues long. V lost 1 base and J lost 0, with 9 bases in between. Germline V gene lookup returns CDR1 SGHNT and CDR2 YENEEA. CDR3 nucleotide sequence: TGTGCCAGCAGCTTAGGGTCTACCATGAACACTGAAGCTTTCTTT. As protein: CASSLGSTMNTEAFF.

This clone was detected a few times. This chain links TRBV7-3 with TRBJ2-2; D unclear. V lost 3 bases, J lost 2 bases, and 10 bases lay in between. Germline CDR1 reads SGHTA; CDR2 reads FQGTGA. This CDR3 spans 15 amino acids. In DNA form, the CDR3 reads TGTGCCAGCAGCTTCTTTGCGGCAAACACCGGGGAGCTGTTTTTT. Its translation: CASSFFAANTGELFF.

The J gene is TRBJ2-5, the V gene TRBV27; TRBD2 agrees at 14 bases. V was pared by 5 bases and J by 2 bases, with 4 bases of the junction left unmatched. Germline V gives CDR1 MNHEY, CDR2 SMNVEV (reference sequence). The CDR3 has 16 amino acids. Here the CDR3 reads CASSGLAGGIQETQYF. CDR3 nucleotide sequence: TGTGCCAGCAGTGGACTAGCGGGAGGTATTCAAGAGACCCAGTACTTC.

This clone has a handful of counts. The rearrangement uses TRBV29-1 and TRBJ2-5, with 13 bases lining up with TRBD2. The CDR3 runs 13 residues. Trimming took 6 bases from V and 5 from J; bases not matched to a gene: 3. In germline, CDR1 is SQVTM, CDR2 ANQGSEA. The CDR3 DNA sequence: TGCAGCGTGGTGACTAGCGGGAGGGAGACCCAGTACTTC. It yields the protein CSVVTSGRETQYF. The full variable domain, with the rest looked up from reference TRBV29-1 and TRBJ2-5, is SAVISQKPSRDICQRGTSLTIQCQVDSQVTMMFWYRQQPGQSLTLIATANQGSEATYESGFVIDKFPISRPNLTFSTLTVSNMSPEDSSIYLCSVVTSGRETQYFGPGTRLLVL.

The rearrangement joins TRBV28 to TRBJ1-5, with a tentative D call TRBD1 (6 bases). The germline V gene encodes CDR1 MDHEN and CDR2 SYDVKM. V dropped 6 bases and J dropped 4 bases, with 16 bases sitting between them. CDR3 length: 15 amino acids. This chain's CDR3 is CASSSRGGGNQPQHF. The CDR3 DNA reads as TGTGCCAGCAGCTCTCGAGGGGGGGGAAATCAGCCCCAGCATTTT.

This chain joins TRBV4-3 and TRBJ2-2, with D unclear. This CDR3 has 15 amino acids. Trimming left V 2 bases short and J 6 bases short, with 13 bases between. The V gene's germline CDR1 is LGHNA and CDR2 YSLEER. CDR3 sequence (DNA): TGCGCCAGCAGCCAAAACCAAGGCGATCCCGGGGAGCTGTTTTTT. It translates to CASSQNQGDPGELFF.